This record covers a single T cell receptor (beta chain). Trimming at V came to 5 bases and at J to 6 bases, leaving 7 bases not matched to a gene. This CDR3 spans 14 amino acids. CDR1 is KGHSH, CDR2 LQKENI, per germline. The sample originates from a study of blood T cell repertoires in COVID-19. At the level of the study: The samples span acute and convalescent COVID-19 from the United States, Italy and Spain.

The protocol was immunoSEQ multiplex PCR, while the TCRdb copy is restricted to in-frame clones and leaves out a portion. The sample records some 130,000 clones, 79% being singletons. This chain connects TRBV18 to TRBJ1-5, with TRBD1 matching 7 bases. The specimen was peripheral blood. The source is an elderly woman with acute or convalescent COVID-19. CDR3 sequence: CASSKGGAGQPQHF. The CDR3 nucleotides read TGTGCCAGCTCAAAAGGGGGCGCGGGTCAGCCCCAGCATTTT.